This passage covers 6 T cell receptor beta chains from one sample sequenced in a study of long-term antiretroviral therapy in people with HIV. It was version v3.0 of the immunoSEQ assay that was run at survey level. The repertoire was sequenced with immunoSEQ multiplex PCR; TCRdb's copy has only in-frame clones and lacks some. This sample carries tens of thousands of clones, under 85% of them seen once, and the ten largest clones take less than 20%. This sample comprised unsorted PBMCs, obtained 0.5 years before starting antiretroviral therapy. These receptor sequences come from a man in his forties with HIV.

This clone was counted only a few times. V gene TRBV5-5 combines with J gene TRBJ1-4; D not resolved. The CDR3 has 14 residues. In germline, CDR1 is SGHKS, CDR2 YYEKEE (reference sequence). V was trimmed by 0 bases and J by 4 bases, leaving 7 bases between them. CDR3 in amino acids: CASSLEGSNEKLFF. The CDR3, as DNA: TGTGCCAGCAGCTTGGAAGGGAGTAATGAAAAACTGTTTTTT.

The gene calls are TRBV4-3 and TRBJ2-7; D unresolved. V lost 4 bases and J 0 bases, leaving 7 bases between the germline ends. Germline V gene sequence: CDR1 LGHNA, CDR2 YSLEER. The CDR3 runs 13 residues. CDR3 residues: CASSPDGSYEQYF. The CDR3 DNA reads TGCGCCAGCAGCCCGGACGGCTCCTACGAGCAGTACTTC.

The rearrangement joins TRBV4-1 to TRBJ1-5; TRBD1 aligns across 8 bases. V lost 3 bases and J lost 3; bases outside the gene matches: 4. Germline loops: CDR1 MGHRA, CDR2 YSYEKL. This CDR3 comprises 15 residues. CDR3 nucleotide sequence: TGCGCCAGCAGCCAGCGGACAGGGATCAATCAGCCCCAGCATTTT. Translation: CASSQRTGINQPQHF.

This clone is judged medium-sized. The CDR3 nucleotides are TGTGCCAGCAGCTTAGACGGGGTCGAGCAGTACTTC. Amino acid sequence: CASSLDGVEQYF. V is TRBV7-3 and J is TRBJ2-7; a possible D gene is TRBD2 (5 bases). The CDR3 is made up of 12 amino acids. V lost 2 bases to trimming and J lost 6 bases, with 8 bases between them. The V gene's germline CDR1 is SGHTA and CDR2 FQGTGA.

The chain joins TRBV9 to TRBJ1-2, with TRBD1 identical over 7 bases. Germline V gives CDR1 SGDLS, CDR2 YYNGEE. Trimming took 3 bases from V and 4 from J; bases not matched to a gene: 9. The CDR3 extends over 15 amino acids. Here the CDR3 reads CASSEGGGPSYGYTF. CDR3 nucleotide sequence: TGTGCCAGCAGCGAAGGAGGGGGCCCTTCCTATGGCTACACCTTC.

The V call is TRBV2, the J call TRBJ2-4; 10 positions agree with TRBD2. The CDR3 has 16 residues. Germline CDR1 SNHLY, CDR2 FYNNEI. J gave up 4 bases and V 1 base, and 4 bases lay outside the gene matches. The CDR3 sequence: CASSEGLAGAKNIQYF. DNA of the CDR3: TGTGCCAGCAGTGAAGGCCTAGCGGGGGCAAAAAACATTCAGTACTTC.